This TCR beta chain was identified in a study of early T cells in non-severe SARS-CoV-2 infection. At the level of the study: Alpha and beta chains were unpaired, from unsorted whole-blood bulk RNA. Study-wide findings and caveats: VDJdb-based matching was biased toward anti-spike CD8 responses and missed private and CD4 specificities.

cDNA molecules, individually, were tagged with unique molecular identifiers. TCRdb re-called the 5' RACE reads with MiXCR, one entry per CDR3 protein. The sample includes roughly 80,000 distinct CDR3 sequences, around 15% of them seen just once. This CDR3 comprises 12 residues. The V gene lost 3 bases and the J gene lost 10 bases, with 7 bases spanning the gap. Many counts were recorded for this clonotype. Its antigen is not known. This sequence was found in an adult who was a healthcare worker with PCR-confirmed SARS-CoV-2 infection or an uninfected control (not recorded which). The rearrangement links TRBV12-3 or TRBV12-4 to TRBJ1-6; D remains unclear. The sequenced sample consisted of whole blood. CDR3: CASSFPESPLHF. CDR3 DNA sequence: TGTGCCAGCAGTTTCCCTGAGTCACCCCTCCACTTT.